This T cell receptor (beta chain) was sequenced in a study of T cell responses to AZD1222 COVID-19 vaccine. Findings of the study overall: Spike was spanned by vaccine-associated CD4 TCRs, which were dominant at 160-218 and 743-854. Increased Spike-specific TCR breadth and depth were observed after two AZD1222 doses. It should be noted that donors were predominantly white British and more often female, and clonal diversity was possibly underestimated. Among AZD1222 vaccinees, only 5 to 7 were seropositive at baseline.

This clone was recorded only once. The antigen is not known. Germline assignment: CDR1 SGHAT and CDR2 FQNNGV. This CDR3 has 16 amino acids. Trimming took 1 base from V and 4 from J; bases not matched to a gene: 7. The method was immunoSEQ multiplex PCR; TCRdb's version includes in-frame clones alone and lacks a portion of them. This table has some 86,000 clones, 60% to 80% appearing once. The material sequenced was peripheral blood, taken on day 0 of AZD1222 vaccination. The genes are TRBV11-2 and TRBJ1-1; 9 bases are shared with TRBD1. The source of this sequence is an adult in good health. The CDR3 loop reads CASSLGLQGAITEAFF. The CDR3, as DNA: TGTGCCAGCAGCTTAGGGTTACAGGGGGCAATCACTGAAGCTTTCTTT.